A single sample gave rise to the 18 T cell receptor beta chains below, sequenced in a study of OX40 agonist ivuxolimab in advanced cancers. Some clones are missing from TCRdb's copy, which holds only in-frame ones; the method was immunoSEQ multiplex PCR. Here the sample spans tens of thousands of clones, around 89% being singletons. The sequenced sample was CD4+ or CD8+ T cells sorted from blood, obtained in a trial of the OX40 agonist ivuxolimab. The origin of the receptors is an adult with an advanced solid tumor such as melanoma, head and neck, liver or kidney cancer.

The chain recombines TRBV5-1 with TRBJ2-2; 9 nucleotides match TRBD2. The CDR3 length is 18 residues. From germline, CDR1 is SGHRS and CDR2 YFSETQ. The ends lost 0 bases at V and 2 bases at J; junction bases unmatched: 8. CDR3 sequence reads: CASSLGVGLAGNTGELFF. The CDR3 DNA reads TGCGCCAGCAGCTTGGGAGTGGGCCTAGCGGGAAACACCGGGGAGCTGTTTTTT.

The genes are TRBV6-5 and TRBJ2-1; tentative D call: TRBD2 (6 bases). CDR3 length: 16 amino acids. Per germline, CDR1 MNHEY and CDR2 SVGAGI. The ends were cut back, 0 bases at V and 3 bases at J, with 12 bases in the middle. CDR3 DNA: TGTGCCAGCAGTTACTCGAGTGCTAGCGTCTACAATGAGCAGTTCTTC. Its protein product is CASSYSSASVYNEQFF.

This chain links TRBV25-1 with TRBJ2-3; D is unresolved. Germline assignment: CDR1 MGHDK and CDR2 SYGVNS. The CDR3 is 16 residues long. V was cut by 3 bases and J by 1 base, with 14 bases left in between. CDR3 in amino acids: CASSEPLVNGTDTQYF. In DNA, the CDR3 is TGTGCCAGCAGTGAGCCCCTCGTGAACGGCACAGATACGCAGTATTTT. The full variable domain, its missing parts supplied by reference TRBV25-1 and TRBJ2-3, is EADIYQTPRYLVIGTGKKITLECSQTMGHDKMYWYQQDPGMELHLIHYSYGVNSTEKGDLSSESTVSRIRTEHFPLTLESARPSHTSQYLCASSEPLVNGTDTQYFGPGTRLTVL.

The V call is TRBV2, the J call TRBJ1-1, with unresolved D. Per germline, CDR1 SNHLY and CDR2 FYNNEI. There are 14 residues in the CDR3. V lost 1 base and J lost 3, with 9 bases in between. DNA for the CDR3: TGTGCCAGCAGTGAAGGGACGGCCTACACTGAAGCTTTCTTT. Encoded protein: CASSEGTAYTEAFF.

This clone was seen more than once but under ten times. The genes are TRBV29-1 and TRBJ2-3; the D gene is possibly TRBD2 (7 bases). This CDR3 has 14 residues. Germline V gene lookup returns CDR1 SQVTM and CDR2 ANQGSEA. Trimming pared 7 bases from V and 2 bases from J, leaving 16 bases between. CDR3 loop: CSGRGPYSTDTQYF. In DNA, the CDR3 is TGCAGCGGGCGGGGGCCCTACTCCACAGATACGCAGTATTTT.

V is TRBV5-4 and J is TRBJ1-1, with D unclear. Germline V lookup: CDR1 SGHNT, CDR2 YYREEE (reference sequence). Trimming cost V 1 base and J 5 bases, with 15 bases left between them. There are 15 residues in the CDR3. CDR3 nucleotides: TGTGCCAGCAGCTTGAGTATCGGGATGGAAACTGAAGCTTTCTTT. Protein product: CASSLSIGMETEAFF.

This clone has only a few counts. The V and J genes are TRBV27 and TRBJ1-2, with D tentatively TRBD1 (6 bases). The CDR3 is made up of 17 amino acids. Germline loops: CDR1 MNHEY, CDR2 SMNVEV (reference sequence). Trimming took off 0 bases at V and 8 bases at J, with 22 bases between the two ends. This CDR3 reads CASSLSSTGALLYGYTF. In DNA, the CDR3 is TGTGCCAGCAGTTTATCGTCGACAGGCGCTTTATTGTACGGCTACACCTTC.

This clone was seen once. The V call is TRBV27, the J call TRBJ2-7; D gene uncertain. V lost 0 bases, J lost 6 bases, and 9 bases lay in between. The CDR3 has 13 amino acids. CDR1 is MNHEY, CDR2 SMNVEV, per germline (reference sequence). This CDR3 is CASSLSGSLEQYF. CDR3 DNA: TGTGCCAGCAGTTTATCGGGATCTCTCGAGCAGTACTTC.

The V and J genes are TRBV5-1 and TRBJ2-2; a weak D match, TRBD1 (6 bases). CDR1 SGHRS and CDR2 YFSETQ come from the germline V gene. Trimming removed 4 bases from V and 2 bases from J, with 21 bases in between. The CDR3 runs to 18 residues. This chain's CDR3 is CASSPLSSNRANTGELFF. In DNA form, the CDR3 reads TGCGCCAGCAGCCCACTTTCCTCGAACAGGGCAAACACCGGGGAGCTGTTTTTT.

The chain has TRBV27 and TRBJ2-2; 11 bases agree with TRBD1. The V segment lost 9 bases and the J segment 7 bases; nucleotides outside the gene matches: 7. The CDR3 consists of 14 residues. Germline CDR1 reads MNHEY; CDR2 reads SMNVEV (reference sequence). The CDR3 DNA reads as TGTGCCAGTTGGGACAGGGGGTTTGGCGGGGAGCTGTTTTTT. Translation: CASWDRGFGGELFF.

This clone was detected a few times. The chain employs TRBV27 and TRBJ2-1; TRBD2 matches at 8 bases. Germline assignment: CDR1 MNHEY and CDR2 SMNVEV (reference sequence). CDR3 length equals 14 residues. V gave up 4 bases and J gave up 3 bases; unmatched junction bases: 2. The CDR3 loop reads CASSSSGYYNEQFF. CDR3 DNA sequence: TGTGCCAGCAGTTCTAGCGGGTACTACAATGAGCAGTTCTTC.

This clone was picked up one time. The chain recombines TRBV27 with TRBJ2-7, with 14 bases lining up with TRBD2. V was pared by 5 bases and J by 5 bases, with 5 bases of the junction left unmatched. The CDR3 contains 15 residues. The germline CDR1 and CDR2 sequences are MNHEY and SMNVEV (reference sequence). CDR3 sequence: CASSAGTSGSNEQYF. DNA for the CDR3: TGTGCCAGCAGTGCTGGGACTAGCGGGAGCAACGAGCAGTACTTC.

The chain uses TRBV18 and TRBJ2-1; no firm D call. The CDR3 has 14 residues. V gave up 0 bases and J gave up 8 bases, with 11 bases separating them. Germline V gene sequence: CDR1 KGHSH, CDR2 LQKENI. The CDR3 loop is CASSPPERTDEQFF. For the CDR3, the DNA is TGTGCCAGCTCACCACCGGAGAGAACTGATGAGCAGTTCTTC.

The chain has TRBV7-9 and TRBJ2-1, with TRBD2 matching over 8 bases. The length of the CDR3 is 16 residues. CDR1 SEHNR and CDR2 FQNEAQ come from the germline V gene (reference sequence). The V gene end was trimmed by 4 bases and the J gene end by 4 bases; junction bases not matched to a gene: 9. This CDR3 reads CASSSRTGGRYNEQFF. The CDR3 coding sequence is TGTGCCAGCAGCTCGAGAACGGGGGGGCGGTACAATGAGCAGTTCTTC.

The V and J genes are TRBV27 and TRBJ1-3, with TRBD1 as a possible D gene (5 bases). The CDR3 sequence is 15 residues long. The V gene lost 5 bases and the J gene lost 1 base, with 12 bases spanning the gap. CDR1 MNHEY and CDR2 SMNVEV come from the germline V gene (reference sequence). The DNA of the CDR3 is TGTGCCAGCAGTCAAGGGACCGGGTCTGGAAACACCATATATTTT. Translated: CASSQGTGSGNTIYF.

The chain combines TRBV9 with TRBJ2-1, with D hard to call. The CDR3 is 13 residues long. V was clipped by 2 bases and J by 3 bases, with 6 bases between them. From germline, CDR1 is SGDLS and CDR2 YYNGEE. The CDR3 DNA is TGTGCCAGCAGCGTCGGTATCTACAATGAGCAGTTCTTC. This translates into CASSVGIYNEQFF. The whole variable domain, filled in from reference TRBV9 and TRBJ2-1, reads DSGVTQTPKHLITATGQRVTLRCSPRSGDLSVYWYQQSLDQGLQFLIQYYNGEERAKGNILERFSAQQFPDLHSELNLSSLELGDSALYFCASSVGIYNEQFFGPGTRLTVL.

This chain connects TRBV5-4 to TRBJ1-1; D gene ambiguous. Germline V gene sequence: CDR1 SGHNT, CDR2 YYREEE (reference sequence). CDR3 length: 15 amino acids. V was clipped by 4 bases and J by 3 bases, with 16 bases between them. The CDR3 nucleotides are TGTGCCAGCAGCCTGCCAAGGGAGATTTACACTGAAGCTTTCTTT. Residues: CASSLPREIYTEAFF.

J is TRBJ2-3 and V is TRBV28; perhaps TRBD2 as D (6 bases). Germline CDR1 reads MDHEN; CDR2 reads SYDVKM. Between the trimmed V and J ends, which lost 2 bases and 0 bases, there was a span of 9 bases. The CDR3 contains 15 residues. CDR3 loop: CASSLMAGSTDTQYF. CDR3 bases: TGTGCCAGCAGTTTAATGGCGGGGAGCACAGATACGCAGTATTTT.